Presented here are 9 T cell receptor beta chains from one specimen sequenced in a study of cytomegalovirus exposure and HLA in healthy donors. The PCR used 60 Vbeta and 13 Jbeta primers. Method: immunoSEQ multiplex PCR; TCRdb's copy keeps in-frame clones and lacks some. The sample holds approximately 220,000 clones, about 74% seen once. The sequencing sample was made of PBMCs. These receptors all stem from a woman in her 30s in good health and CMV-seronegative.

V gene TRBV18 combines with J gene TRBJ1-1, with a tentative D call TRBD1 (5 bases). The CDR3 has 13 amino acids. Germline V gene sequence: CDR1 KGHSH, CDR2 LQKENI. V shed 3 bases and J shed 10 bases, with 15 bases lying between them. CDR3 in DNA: TGTGCCAGCTCACCCGGGCAGGGTATCGGAGCTTTCTTT. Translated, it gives CASSPGQGIGAFF.

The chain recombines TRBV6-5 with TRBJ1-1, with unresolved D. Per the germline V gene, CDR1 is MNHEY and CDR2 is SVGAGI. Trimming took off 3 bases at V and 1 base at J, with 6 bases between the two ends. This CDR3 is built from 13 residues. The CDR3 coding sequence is TGTGCCAGCAGTTATGGCAAGAACACTGAAGCTTTCTTT. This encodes CASSYGKNTEAFF.

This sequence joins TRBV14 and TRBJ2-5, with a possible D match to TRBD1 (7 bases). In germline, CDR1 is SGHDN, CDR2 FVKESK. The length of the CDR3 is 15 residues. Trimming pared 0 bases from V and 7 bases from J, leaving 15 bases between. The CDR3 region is CASSQESQGGWTQYF. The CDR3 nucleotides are TGTGCCAGCAGCCAAGAATCCCAGGGGGGCTGGACCCAGTACTTC.

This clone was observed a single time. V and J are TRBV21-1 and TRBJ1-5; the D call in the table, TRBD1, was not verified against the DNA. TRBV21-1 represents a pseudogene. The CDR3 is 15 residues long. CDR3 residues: CASSKKDSSDQPQHF. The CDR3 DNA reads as TGTGCCAGCAGCAAAAAGGACAGTTCGGATCAGCCCCAGCATTTT.

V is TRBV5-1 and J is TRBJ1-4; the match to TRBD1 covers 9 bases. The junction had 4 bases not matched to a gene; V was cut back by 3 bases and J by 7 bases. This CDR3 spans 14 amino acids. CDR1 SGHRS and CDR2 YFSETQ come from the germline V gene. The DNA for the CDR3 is TGCGCCAGCAGCTCGGACAGGGGTGGTGAAAAACTGTTTTTT. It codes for CASSSDRGGEKLFF.

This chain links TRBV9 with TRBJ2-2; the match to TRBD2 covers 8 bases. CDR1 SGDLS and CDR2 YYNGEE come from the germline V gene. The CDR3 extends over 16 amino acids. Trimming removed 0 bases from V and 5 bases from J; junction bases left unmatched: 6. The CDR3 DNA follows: TGTGCCAGCAGCGTAGTCAGCGGGAGAGGGACCGGGGAGCTGTTTTTT. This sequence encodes CASSVVSGRGTGELFF.

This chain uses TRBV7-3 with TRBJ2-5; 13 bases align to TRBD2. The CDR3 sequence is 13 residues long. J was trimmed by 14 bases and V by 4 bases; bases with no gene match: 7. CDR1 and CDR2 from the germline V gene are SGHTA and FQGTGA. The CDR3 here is CASSSTGTSGAYF. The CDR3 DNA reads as TGTGCCAGCAGCTCGACCGGGACTAGCGGGGCCTACTTC.

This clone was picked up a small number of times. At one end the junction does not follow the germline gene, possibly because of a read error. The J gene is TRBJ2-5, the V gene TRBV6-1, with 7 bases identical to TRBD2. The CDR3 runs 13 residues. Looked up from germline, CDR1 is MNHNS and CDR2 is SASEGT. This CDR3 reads CASRAGVQEAQYF. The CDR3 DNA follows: TGTGCCAGCAGGGCGGGAGTGCAAGAGGCCCAGTACTTC.

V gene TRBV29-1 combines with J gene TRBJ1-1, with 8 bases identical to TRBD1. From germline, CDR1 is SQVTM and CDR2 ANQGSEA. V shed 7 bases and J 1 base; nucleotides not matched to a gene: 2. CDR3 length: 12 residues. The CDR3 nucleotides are TGCAGCGGGACAGGGAGGAACACTGAAGCTTTCTTT. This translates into CSGTGRNTEAFF.